This TCR beta chain was captured in a study of beta chain features in type 1 diabetes. Across the whole study: All samples yielded 100 million to 140 million examined sorted cells. The study, taken as a whole, reports: Patients and controls would be equally affected if PCR favored shorter templates.

The trim removed 2 bases at V and 8 bases at J, leaving 6 bases unmatched. Germline values: CDR1 SGHVS, CDR2 FQNEAQ. The CDR3 contains 15 residues. The whole isolated RNA underwent reverse transcription, so sequencing captured expressed TCRB transcripts. Generated by immunoSEQ multiplex PCR, the TCRdb table keeps only in-frame clones and is missing some. The profile shows about 290,000 clones, about 7.8% of them singletons. Remarks on this clone: The antigen is not known.

The source is a woman under 30 in good health. The genes are TRBV7-8 and TRBJ1-6; TRBD1 agrees at 7 bases. The sample comprised central memory CD4+ T cells from blood. The CDR3 region is CASSLKGRGDSPLHF. CDR3 DNA: TGTGCCAGCAGCTTAAAGGGCAGGGGGGATTCACCCCTCCACTTT.